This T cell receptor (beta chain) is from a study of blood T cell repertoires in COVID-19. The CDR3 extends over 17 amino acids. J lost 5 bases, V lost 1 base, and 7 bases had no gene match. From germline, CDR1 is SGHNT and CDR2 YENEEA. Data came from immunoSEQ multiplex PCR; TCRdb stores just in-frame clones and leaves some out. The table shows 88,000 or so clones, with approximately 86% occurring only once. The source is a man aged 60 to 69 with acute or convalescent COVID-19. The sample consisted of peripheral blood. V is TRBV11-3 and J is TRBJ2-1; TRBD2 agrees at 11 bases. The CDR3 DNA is TGTGCCAGCAGCTTAGCCGCGGGACTAGCGGACAACAATGAGCAGTTCTTC. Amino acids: CASSLAAGLADNNEQFF.